This T cell receptor (beta chain) was obtained from a study of cytomegalovirus exposure and HLA in healthy donors. Germline CDR1 reads SEHNR; CDR2 reads FQNEAQ (reference sequence). This CDR3 comprises 15 residues. Trimming at V came to 3 bases and at J to 6 bases, leaving 6 bases not matched to a gene. Primers for the PCR totalled 60 Vbeta and 13 Jbeta. Some clones are missing from TCRdb's copy, which holds only in-frame ones; the method was immunoSEQ multiplex PCR. This sample's table has about 33,000 clones. This receptor was taken from a man aged 40-49 years in good health and CMV-seronegative. The rearrangement uses TRBV7-9 and TRBJ2-2, with TRBD2 identical over 8 bases. The specimen was PBMCs. CDR3 protein: CASSFPSGRPGELFF. CDR3 coding DNA: TGTGCCAGCAGCTTCCCCAGCGGGAGACCCGGGGAGCTGTTTTTT.